Below are 4 T cell receptor beta chains sequenced from a single sample in a study of blood T cell repertoires in COVID-19. Data came from immunoSEQ multiplex PCR; TCRdb stores just in-frame clones and leaves some out. This table has about 360,000 clones, more than 75% appearing once. Specimen: peripheral blood. The receptors were gathered from a human donor in a cohort sampled during active COVID-19.

In DNA form, the CDR3 reads TGCGCCAGCAGCCAACTCGGTACGAACACCGGGGAGCTGTTTTTT. Translating it yields CASSQLGTNTGELFF. The chain joins TRBV4-1 to TRBJ2-2; no clear D. Germline assignment: CDR1 MGHRA and CDR2 YSYEKL. The CDR3 is 15 amino acids. The V end was cut by 2 bases, the J end by 0 bases, with 7 bases between.

The chain has TRBV5-4 and TRBJ1-2, with D possibly being TRBD1 (5 bases). V lost 0 bases and J 2 bases, leaving 14 bases between the germline ends. The length of the CDR3 is 16 residues. From germline, CDR1 is SGHNT and CDR2 YYREEE (reference sequence). The CDR3 is CASSLDGGLVNYGYTF. CDR3 in DNA: TGTGCCAGCAGCTTGGACGGGGGGTTAGTGAACTATGGCTACACCTTC.

The gene calls are TRBV6-6 and TRBJ2-2; 8 positions agree with TRBD1. Germline assignment: CDR1 MNHNY and CDR2 SVGAGI (reference sequence). The CDR3 contains 14 residues. Germline trimming cut 6 bases from V and 8 bases from J; bases unmatched to any gene: 8. CDR3 nucleotides: TGTGCCAGCAGGGGCTTCGGACAGGGTGGGGAGCTGTTTTTT. Translated: CASRGFGQGGELFF.

The CDR3 DNA sequence: TGTGCCAGCAGCTATACCCCGGACAGGGCCACCGGGGAGCTGTTTTTT. As protein: CASSYTPDRATGELFF. The chain uses TRBV7-3 and TRBJ2-2; 8 positions match TRBD1. CDR3 length equals 16 residues. Looked up from germline, CDR1 is SGHTA and CDR2 is FQGTGA. V lost 4 bases to trimming and J lost 4 bases; unmatched junction nucleotides: 8.